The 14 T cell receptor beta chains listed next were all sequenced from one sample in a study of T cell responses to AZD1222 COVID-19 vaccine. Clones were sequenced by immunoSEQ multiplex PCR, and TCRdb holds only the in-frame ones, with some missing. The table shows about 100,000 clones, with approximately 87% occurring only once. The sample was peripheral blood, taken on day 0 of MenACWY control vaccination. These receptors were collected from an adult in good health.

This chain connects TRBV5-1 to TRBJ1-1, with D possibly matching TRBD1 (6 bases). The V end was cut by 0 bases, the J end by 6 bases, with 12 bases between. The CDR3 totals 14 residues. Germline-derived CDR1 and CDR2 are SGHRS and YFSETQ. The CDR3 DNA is TGCGCCAGCAGCTTGGCCTCAGGGGTGGCTGAAGCTTTCTTT. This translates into CASSLASGVAEAFF.

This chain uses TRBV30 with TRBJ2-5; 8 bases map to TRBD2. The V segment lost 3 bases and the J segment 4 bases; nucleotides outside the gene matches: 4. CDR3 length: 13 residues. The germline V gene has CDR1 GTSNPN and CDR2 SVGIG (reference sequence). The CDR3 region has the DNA TGTGCCTGGAGGGCAGCGGGGGTAGAGACCCAGTACTTC. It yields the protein CAWRAAGVETQYF.

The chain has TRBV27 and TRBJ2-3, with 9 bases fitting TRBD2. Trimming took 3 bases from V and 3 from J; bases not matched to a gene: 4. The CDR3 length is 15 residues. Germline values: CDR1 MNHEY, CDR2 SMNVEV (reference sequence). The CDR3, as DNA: TGTGCCAGCAGTTTCTTGCGGGAGGGGACAGATACGCAGTATTTT. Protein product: CASSFLREGTDTQYF.

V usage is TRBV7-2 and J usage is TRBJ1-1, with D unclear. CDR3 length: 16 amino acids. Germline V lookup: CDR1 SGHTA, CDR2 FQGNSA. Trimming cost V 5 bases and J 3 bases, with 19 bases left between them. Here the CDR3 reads CASSPRAGQLDTEAFF. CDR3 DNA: TGTGCCAGCAGCCCCCGGGCAGGTCAGCTGGACACTGAAGCTTTCTTT.

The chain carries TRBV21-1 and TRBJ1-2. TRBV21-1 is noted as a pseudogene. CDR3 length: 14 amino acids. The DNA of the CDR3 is TGTGCCCTAAGGTCACCACCCGGGGACGATGGCTACACCTTC. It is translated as CALRSPPGDDGYTF.

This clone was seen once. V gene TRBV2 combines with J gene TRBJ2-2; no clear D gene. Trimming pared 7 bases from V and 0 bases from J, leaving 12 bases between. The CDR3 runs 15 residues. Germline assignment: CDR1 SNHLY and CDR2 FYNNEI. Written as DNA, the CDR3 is TGTGCCAGCAACTATCTTCCAGCGAACACCGGGGAGCTGTTTTTT. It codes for CASNYLPANTGELFF.

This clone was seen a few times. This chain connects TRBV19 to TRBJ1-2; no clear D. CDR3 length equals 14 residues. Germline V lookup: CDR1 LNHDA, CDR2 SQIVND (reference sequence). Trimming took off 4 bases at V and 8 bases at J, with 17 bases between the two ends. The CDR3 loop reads CASSRELLLVGYTF. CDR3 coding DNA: TGTGCCAGTAGTAGGGAGCTACTATTGGTCGGCTACACCTTC.

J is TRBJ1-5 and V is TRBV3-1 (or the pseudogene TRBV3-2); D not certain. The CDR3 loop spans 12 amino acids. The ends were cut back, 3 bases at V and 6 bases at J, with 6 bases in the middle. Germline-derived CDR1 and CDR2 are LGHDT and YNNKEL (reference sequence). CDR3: CASSQTGQPQHF. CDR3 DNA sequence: TGTGCCAGCAGCCAGACGGGTCAGCCCCAGCATTTT.

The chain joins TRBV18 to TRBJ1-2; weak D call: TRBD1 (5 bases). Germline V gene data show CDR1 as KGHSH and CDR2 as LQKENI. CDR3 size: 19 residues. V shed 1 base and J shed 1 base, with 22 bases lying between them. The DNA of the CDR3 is TGTGCCAGCTCACCACAAAGCCCCAGGGCTGACTTGAGTAACTATGGCTACACCTTC. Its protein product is CASSPQSPRADLSNYGYTF.

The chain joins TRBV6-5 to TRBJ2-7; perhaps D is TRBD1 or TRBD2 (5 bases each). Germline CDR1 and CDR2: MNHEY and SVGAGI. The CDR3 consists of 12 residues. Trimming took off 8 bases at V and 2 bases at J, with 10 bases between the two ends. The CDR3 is CASGTGPYEQYF. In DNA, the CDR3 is TGTGCCAGCGGGACCGGACCCTACGAGCAGTACTTC.

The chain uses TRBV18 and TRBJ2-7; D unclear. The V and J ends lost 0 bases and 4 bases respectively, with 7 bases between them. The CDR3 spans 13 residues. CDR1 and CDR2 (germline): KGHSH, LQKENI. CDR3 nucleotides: TGTGCCAGCTCACCACCGCACGGTTACGAGCAGTACTTC. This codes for CASSPPHGYEQYF.

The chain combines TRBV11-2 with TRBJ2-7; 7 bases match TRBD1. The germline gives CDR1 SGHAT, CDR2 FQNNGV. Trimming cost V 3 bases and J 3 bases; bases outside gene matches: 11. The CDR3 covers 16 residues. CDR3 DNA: TGTGCCAGCAGCTTCCGACAGGGTTCCATTGGCTACGAGCAGTACTTC. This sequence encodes CASSFRQGSIGYEQYF.

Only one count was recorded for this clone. The CDR3 DNA is TGTGCCAGCAGTTTTGGACTAGTTGGCGAGCAGTACTTC. Translating gives CASSFGLVGEQYF. The rearrangement links TRBV6-6 to TRBJ2-7; 7 bases agree with TRBD2. Germline V CDR1 and CDR2: MNHNY, SVGAGI (reference sequence). The CDR3 spans 13 residues. V shed 4 bases and J 6 bases; nucleotides not matched to a gene: 6.

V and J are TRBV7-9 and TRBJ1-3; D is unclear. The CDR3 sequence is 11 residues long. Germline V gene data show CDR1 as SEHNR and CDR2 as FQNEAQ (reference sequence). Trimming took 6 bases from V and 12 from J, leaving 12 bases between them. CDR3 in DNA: TGTGCCAGCAGGCTAACAGAGGACATATATTTT. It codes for CASRLTEDIYF.